This T cell receptor (beta chain) is from a study of blood T cell repertoires in COVID-19. Study summary: COVID-19 samples from acute and convalescent phases originated in the United States, Italy and Spain. In each case, the material was cDNA or gDNA derived from T cells, B-cell-depleted T cells, or PBMCs.

V trimming: 5 bases; J trimming: 8 bases; junction bases outside the gene matches: 5. The CDR3 covers 12 residues. The germline V gene has CDR1 SEHNR and CDR2 FQNEAQ (reference sequence). The authors' processing: The assay estimated nucleated cells by amplifying reference gene primers. This table comes from immunoSEQ multiplex PCR, and its TCRdb copy is limited to in-frame clones, with some not included. The DNA gave D and trimming, while V, J and clone size come from that table. The repertoire holds over 200,000 clones, with under 95% as singletons. Sequenced input: peripheral blood. The V and J genes are TRBV7-9 and TRBJ1-2, with TRBD1 identical over 7 bases. The clonotype comes from a man younger than 45 with acute or convalescent COVID-19. This CDR3 reads CASSPQGQGYTF. CDR3 DNA: TGTGCCAGCAGCCCACAGGGGCAGGGCTACACCTTC.